Sequencing of this T cell receptor beta chain was carried out in a study of cytomegalovirus exposure and HLA in healthy donors. PCR used 60 Vbeta primers and 13 Jbeta primers. This table comes from immunoSEQ multiplex PCR, and its TCRdb copy is limited to in-frame clones, with some not included. This sample has 60,000 to 75,000 clones, with around 70% found just once. The CDR3 sequence is 17 residues long. With 1 base clipped from V and 0 bases from J, the junction kept 5 bases outside the gene matches. Germline V gives CDR1 MGHRA, CDR2 YSYEKL. This sequence originates from a woman between 25 and 40 years old in good health and CMV-seropositive. This chain uses TRBV4-1 with TRBJ2-2, with TRBD2 matching 7 bases. Sequencing was carried out using PBMCs. CDR3 loop: CASSQVGLAANTGELFF. In nucleotides, the CDR3 is TGCGCCAGCAGCCAAGTGGGGCTAGCGGCGAACACCGGGGAGCTGTTTTTT.